The clone carrying this TCR beta chain is a singleton in its sample. Sequencing used immunoSEQ multiplex PCR; TCRdb keeps in-frame clones, though not all of them. The sample holds about 130,000 clones, 75% to 90% seen once. The data derive from a study of cytomegalovirus exposure and HLA in healthy donors. The donors were members of the roughly 120-subject validation cohort (separate from the roughly 700-subject first cohort). This CDR3 contains 16 residues. V was clipped by 3 bases and J by 0 bases, with 14 bases between them. Germline V lookup: CDR1 MNHNS, CDR2 SASEGT. The sample consisted of PBMCs. This receptor was identified in a woman in her 30s in good health and CMV-seropositive. The chain recombines TRBV6-1 with TRBJ1-2; D is unresolved. CDR3 coding DNA: TGTGCCAGCAGTGACCCCTGGCGGAGTGCTAACTATGGCTACACCTTC. Translation gives CASSDPWRSANYGYTF.